Below are 9 T cell receptor beta chains sequenced from a single sample in a study of human T cells and chemical hapten exposure. The time point: pre-sensitization, week 0. Treatment meaning: therapeutic diphenylcyclopropenone sensitization with weekly scalp DPC. TCRdb used MiXCR to reprocess the RACE reads, holding one entry per CDR3 protein. The sample lists under 70,000 distinct CDR3 sequences, about 11% seen once, with approximately 4.2% in the top ten. The sample here was whole blood, taken in connection with sensitization to the hapten diphenylcyclopropenone (DPC). The receptors stem from a middle-aged woman with alopecia areata. Some clones in this sample may be carry-over from other donors' samples.

The chain links TRBV12-5 to TRBJ1-5; 7 nucleotides match TRBD1. The CDR3 is made up of 14 amino acids. Germline CDR1 is LGHNT and CDR2 is FRNRAP. After removal of 6 bases from V and 2 bases from J, the junction contained 4 bases not matched to a gene. This chain's CDR3 is CASGPDRGNQPQHF. The CDR3 DNA is TGTGCTAGTGGCCCCGACAGGGGCAATCAGCCCCAGCATTTT.

This clonotype was seen more than once but under ten times. The chain employs TRBV6-6 and TRBJ2-5, with TRBD2 matching over 8 bases. Trimming at V came to 6 bases and at J to 2 bases, leaving 11 bases not matched to a gene. CDR1 and CDR2 from the germline V gene are MNHNY and SVGAGI (reference sequence). There are 16 residues in the CDR3. CDR3 residues: CASSSPLAGGQETQYF. The CDR3 nucleotides are TGTGCCAGCAGCTCCCCCCTGGCGGGAGGACAAGAGACCCAGTACTTC.

The J gene is TRBJ1-4, the V gene TRBV3-1, with D uncertain. This CDR3 comprises 15 residues. V shed 1 base and J shed 8 bases, with 14 bases lying between them. Germline loops: CDR1 LGHDT, CDR2 YNNKEL (reference sequence). The CDR3 sequence is CASSQVAVANEKLFF. DNA of the CDR3: TGTGCCAGCAGCCAAGTCGCCGTGGCCAACGAAAAACTGTTTTTT.

CDR3 in amino acids: CASTGGRQETQYF. The CDR3 coding sequence is TGCGCCAGCACAGGGGGTAGGCAAGAGACCCAGTACTTC. The gene calls are TRBV5-1 and TRBJ2-5, with TRBD1 matching 7 bases. The CDR3 runs 13 residues. The trim removed 6 bases at V and 2 bases at J, leaving 4 bases unmatched. Germline lookup yields CDR1 SGHRS and CDR2 YFSETQ.

This clonotype came up many times. The V and J genes are TRBV11-2 and TRBJ2-1; D uncertain. Germline assignment: CDR1 SGHAT and CDR2 FQNNGV. Trimming left V 5 bases short and J 3 bases short, with 14 bases between. There are 15 residues in the CDR3. In DNA, the CDR3 is TGTGCCAGCAGCCCCGTGGTACGAAACTACAATGAGCAGTTCTTC. Amino acid sequence: CASSPVVRNYNEQFF.

This clonotype was seen many times. The gene calls are TRBV7-6 and TRBJ1-3; no clear D. With 1 base removed from V and 6 bases from J, the gap between germline ends came to 7 bases. This CDR3 is built from 13 residues. Germline assignment: CDR1 SGHVS and CDR2 FNYEAQ. The CDR3 here is CASSLVGENTIYF. In DNA form, the CDR3 reads TGTGCCAGCAGCTTAGTCGGGGAAAACACCATATATTTT.

The CDR3 region is CASSPFQGATWMNTEAFF. CDR3 bases: TGTGCCAGCTCACCTTTTCAGGGGGCGACTTGGATGAACACTGAAGCTTTCTTT. This chain joins TRBV18 and TRBJ1-1, with 8 bases lining up with TRBD1. Looked up from germline, CDR1 is KGHSH and CDR2 is LQKENI. V lost 3 bases to trimming and J lost 0 bases; unmatched junction nucleotides: 12. The CDR3 extends over 18 amino acids.

This clonotype was detected many times. The chain recombines TRBV20-1 with TRBJ1-1; 10 bases are shared with TRBD1. The CDR3 length is 14 residues. Trimming at V came to 5 bases and at J to 5 bases, leaving 8 bases not matched to a gene. CDR1 and CDR2 from the germline V gene are DFQATT and SNEGSKA (reference sequence). The CDR3 spells CSADVGQGKTEAFF. The DNA for the CDR3 is TGCAGTGCTGACGTGGGACAGGGGAAGACTGAAGCTTTCTTT.

This clonotype appeared many times. The V gene is TRBV27, the J gene TRBJ1-5, with D possibly matching TRBD1 (5 bases). With 6 bases removed from V and 3 bases from J, the gap between germline ends came to 12 bases. Germline-derived CDR1 and CDR2 are MNHEY and SMNVEV (reference sequence). CDR3 length: 14 amino acids. CDR3 residues: CASRRGFTNQPQHF. In nucleotides, the CDR3 is TGTGCCAGCAGGAGGGGTTTTACCAATCAGCCCCAGCATTTT.